This T cell receptor (beta chain) was captured by sequencing in a study of blood T cell repertoires in COVID-19. CDR1 SGHRS and CDR2 YFSETQ come from the germline V gene. Losses at the gene ends were 3 bases for V and 1 base for J; bases not matched to a gene: 5. The CDR3 sequence is 15 residues long. Sequencing was performed with immunoSEQ multiplex PCR; in TCRdb, only in-frame clones are kept and a portion is missing. The sample has around 90,000 clones, around 92% seen once; the top ten hold 6.3%. This clonotype originated in a woman in her sixties with active COVID-19. Material for sequencing was peripheral blood. The gene calls are TRBV5-1 and TRBJ1-1; 8 bases fit TRBD1. The CDR3 here is CASSWGQVQNTEAFF. CDR3 bases: TGCGCCAGCAGCTGGGGACAGGTGCAGAACACTGAAGCTTTCTTT.